The rows below give T cell receptor beta chains drawn from one sample of a study of OX40 agonist ivuxolimab in advanced cancers. Measured with immunoSEQ multiplex PCR; TCRdb has only the in-frame clones, and not every one. Among about 40,000 clones listed, more than 75% were seen once. The sequencing used CD4+ or CD8+ T cells sorted from blood, collected in a trial of the OX40 agonist ivuxolimab. Receptors originate from an adult with an advanced solid tumor such as melanoma, head and neck, liver or kidney cancer. Both conserved end residues are part of each CDR3. D genes are given only for firm matches. Not all rows give a size; the values are once, few, many and, for expanded clones, a class.

TRBJ1-6 | NA | NA | TRBV19 | TGTGCCAGTAGTAACAAAAAGGGGACATCGTATGGGAGTTCACCCCTCCACTTT | CASSNKKGTSYGSSPLHF
TRBJ2-3 | NA | NA | TRBV11-2 | TGTGCCAGCAGCTTAGGGCAGGGTTATCCAGATACGCAGTATTTT | CASSLGQGYPDTQYF
TRBJ2-5 | TRBD1 | few | TRBV14 | TGTGCCAGCAGGGAATCAGGGGGCGGTGAGACCCAGTACTTC | CASRESGGGETQYF
TRBJ1-3 | NA | few | TRBV6-5 | TGTGCCAGCAGAAGACGGGGGGGAAACACCATATATTTT | CASRRRGGNTIYF
TRBJ2-7 | NA | once | TRBV7-2 | TGTGCCAGCAGCATGAGCGGGTATAGCTCCTACGAGCAGTACTTC | CASSMSGYSSYEQYF
TRBJ1-3 | NA | NA | TRBV19 | TGTGCCAGTAGTATTTTTGGTGGAAACACCATATATTTT | CASSIFGGNTIYF
TRBJ2-1 | TRBD2 | NA | TRBV27 | TGTGCCAGCAGTTTGATACTAGCGGGAGGCGTATTTTACAATGAGCAGTTCTTC | CASSLILAGGVFYNEQFF
TRBJ1-6 | NA | medium-sized | TRBV19 | TGTGCCAGTAGTATAGGGACAGCCTATAATTCACCCCTCCACTTT | CASSIGTAYNSPLHF
TRBJ1-1 | NA | NA | TRBV6-6 | TGTGCCAGCAGTTACTCGAGTACCGTGAACACTGAAGCTTTCTTT | CASSYSSTVNTEAFF
TRBJ2-4 | TRBD1 | once | TRBV29-1 | TGCAGCGCGGACAGGGACAACATTCAGTACTTC | CSADRDNIQYF
TRBJ2-1 | TRBD1 | NA | TRBV6-1 | TGTGCCAGCAGTGACGGGACAGCGAAAGAGCAGTTCTTC | CASSDGTAKEQFF
TRBJ2-3 | TRBD1 | once | TRBV12-5 | TGTGCTAGTGGTTTGCCGGCATTCCCCGGGACAGGGAATGTCGCCACGCAGTATTTT | CASGLPAFPGTGNVATQYF
TRBJ2-7 | TRBD1 | NA | TRBV6-1 | TGTGCCAGCAGTGAAACCGGGACAGGGGGCTACGAGCAGTACTTC | CASSETGTGGYEQYF
TRBJ1-5 | NA | NA | TRBV28 | TGTGCCAGCAGTACCCAGTGGGGATGGGATCAGCCCCAGCATTTT | CASSTQWGWDQPQHF
TRBJ2-7 | TRBD1 | NA | TRBV27 | TGTGCCAGCAGTTCATGGACAGGGGCGGGGAACGAGCAGTACTTC | CASSSWTGAGNEQYF
TRBJ1-1 | NA | NA | TRBV14 | TGTGCCAGCAGGCATGGCATGAACACTGAAGCTTTCTTT | CASRHGMNTEAFF
TRBJ2-3 | TRBD2 | NA | TRBV12-5 | TGTGCTAGTGGTTTGGTGACTAGCGGGGGGTTAGATACGCAGTATTTT | CASGLVTSGGLDTQYF